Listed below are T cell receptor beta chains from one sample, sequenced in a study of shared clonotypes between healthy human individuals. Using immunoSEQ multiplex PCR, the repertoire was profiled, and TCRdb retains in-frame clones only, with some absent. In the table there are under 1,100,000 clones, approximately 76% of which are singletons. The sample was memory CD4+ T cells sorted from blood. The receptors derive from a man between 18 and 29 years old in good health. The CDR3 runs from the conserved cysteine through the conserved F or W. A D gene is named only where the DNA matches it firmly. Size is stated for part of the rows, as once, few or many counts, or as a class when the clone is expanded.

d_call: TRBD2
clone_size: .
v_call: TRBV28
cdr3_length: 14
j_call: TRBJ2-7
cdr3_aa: CASSLAGGFFEQYF
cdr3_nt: TGTGCCAGCAGTTTAGCGGGGGGGTTTTTCGAGCAGTACTTC

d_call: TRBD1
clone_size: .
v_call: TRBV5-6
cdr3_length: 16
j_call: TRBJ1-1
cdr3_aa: CASSLGTGASNTEAFF
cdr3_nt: TGTGCCAGCAGCTTGGGGACAGGGGCTTCGAACACTGAAGCTTTCTTT

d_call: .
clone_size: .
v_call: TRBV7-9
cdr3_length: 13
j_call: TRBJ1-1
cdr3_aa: CASSPGGGPEAFF
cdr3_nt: TGTGCCAGCAGCCCCGGGGGGGGGCCTGAAGCTTTCTTT

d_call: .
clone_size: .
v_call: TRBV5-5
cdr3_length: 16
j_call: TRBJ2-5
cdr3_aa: CASTPSVGTGRETQYF
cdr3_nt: TGTGCCAGCACCCCCTCCGTCGGTACAGGCAGAGAGACCCAGTACTTC

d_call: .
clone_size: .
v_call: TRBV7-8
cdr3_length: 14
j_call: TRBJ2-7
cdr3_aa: CASSLLESLYEQYF
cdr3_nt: TGTGCCAGCAGCTTACTGGAATCGCTCTACGAGCAGTACTTC

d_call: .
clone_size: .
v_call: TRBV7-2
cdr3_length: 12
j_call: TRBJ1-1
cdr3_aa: CASSFGRVEAFF
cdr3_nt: TGTGCCAGCAGCTTCGGACGGGTTGAAGCTTTCTTT

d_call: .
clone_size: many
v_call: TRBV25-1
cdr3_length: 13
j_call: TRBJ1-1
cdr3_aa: CASSEGPNTEAFF
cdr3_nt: TGTGCCAGCAGTGAAGGACCGAACACTGAAGCTTTCTTT

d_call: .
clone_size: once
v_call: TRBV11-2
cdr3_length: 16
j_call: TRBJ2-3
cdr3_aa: CASSLERGKRADTQYF
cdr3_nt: TGTGCCAGCAGCTTAGAACGGGGGAAACGGGCAGATACGCAGTATTTT

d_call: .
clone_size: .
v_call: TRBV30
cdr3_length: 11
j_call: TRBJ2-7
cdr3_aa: CAWKLGFEQYF
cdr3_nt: TGTGCCTGGAAGTTAGGGTTCGAGCAGTACTTC

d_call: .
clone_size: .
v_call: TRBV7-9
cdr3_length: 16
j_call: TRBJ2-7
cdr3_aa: CASSLNIGQGMGEQYF
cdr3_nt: TGTGCCAGCAGCTTAAACATCGGCCAGGGGATGGGCGAGCAGTACTTC

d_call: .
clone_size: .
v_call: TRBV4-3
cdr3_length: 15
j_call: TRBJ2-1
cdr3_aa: CASSHIGGGYNEQFF
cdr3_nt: TGCGCCAGCAGCCATATTGGGGGCGGCTACAATGAGCAGTTCTTC

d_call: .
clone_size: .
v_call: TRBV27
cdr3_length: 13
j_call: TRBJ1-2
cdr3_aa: CASRPQENYGYTF
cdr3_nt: TGTGCCAGCAGACCTCAGGAGAACTATGGCTACACCTTC

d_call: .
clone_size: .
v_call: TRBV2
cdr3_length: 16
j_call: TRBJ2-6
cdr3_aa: CASMFAVRFRANVLTF
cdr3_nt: TGTGCCAGCATGTTTGCAGTCAGGTTCCGAGCCAACGTCCTGACTTTC

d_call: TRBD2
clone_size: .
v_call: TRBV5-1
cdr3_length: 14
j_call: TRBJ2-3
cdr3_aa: CASSRGGAADTQYF
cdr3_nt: TGCGCCAGCAGCCGCGGGGGGGCCGCAGATACGCAGTATTTT

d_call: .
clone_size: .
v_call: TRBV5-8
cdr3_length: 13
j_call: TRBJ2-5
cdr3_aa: CASKSPGTETQYF
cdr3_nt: TGTGCCAGCAAATCCCCTGGTACGGAGACCCAGTACTTC

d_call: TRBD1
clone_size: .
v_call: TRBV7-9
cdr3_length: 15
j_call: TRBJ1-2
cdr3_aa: CASSSSAGGSSGYTF
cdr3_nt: TGTGCCAGCAGCTCCTCAGCAGGGGGGTCTTCTGGCTACACCTTC

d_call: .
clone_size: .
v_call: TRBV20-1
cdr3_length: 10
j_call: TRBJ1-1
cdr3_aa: CCGVGTEAFF
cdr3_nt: TGTTGCGGGGTAGGCACTGAAGCTTTCTTT

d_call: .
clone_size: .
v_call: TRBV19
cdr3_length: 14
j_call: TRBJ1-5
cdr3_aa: CASSLREINQPQHF
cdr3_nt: TGTGCCAGTAGTCTGAGGGAAATCAATCAGCCCCAGCATTTT

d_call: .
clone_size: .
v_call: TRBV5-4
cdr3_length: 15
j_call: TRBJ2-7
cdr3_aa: CASSMDILSSYEQYF
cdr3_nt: TGTGCCAGCAGCATGGACATTCTGAGCTCCTACGAGCAGTACTTC

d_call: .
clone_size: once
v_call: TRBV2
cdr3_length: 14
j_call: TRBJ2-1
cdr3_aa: CASSASDGYNEQFF
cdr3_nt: TGTGCCAGCAGCGCCTCAGACGGCTACAATGAGCAGTTCTTC

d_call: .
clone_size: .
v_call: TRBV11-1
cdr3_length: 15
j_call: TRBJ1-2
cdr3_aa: CASSLNPTANYGYTF
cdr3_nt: TGTGCCAGCAGCTTAAACCCCACAGCTAACTATGGCTACACCTTC

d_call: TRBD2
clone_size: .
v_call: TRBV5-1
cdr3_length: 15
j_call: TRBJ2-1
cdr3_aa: CASSSGLAGSNEQFF
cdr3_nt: TGCGCCAGCAGTTCGGGACTAGCGGGATCCAATGAGCAGTTCTTC

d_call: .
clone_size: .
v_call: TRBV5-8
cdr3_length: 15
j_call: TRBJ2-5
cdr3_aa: CASSLGRLLQETQYF
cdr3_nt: TGTGCCAGCAGCTTAGGGCGGCTACTCCAAGAGACCCAGTACTTC

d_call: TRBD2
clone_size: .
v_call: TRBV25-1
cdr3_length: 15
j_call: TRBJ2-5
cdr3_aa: CASSASGALRETQYF
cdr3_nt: TGTGCCAGCAGCGCTAGCGGGGCCTTGAGGGAGACCCAGTACTTC

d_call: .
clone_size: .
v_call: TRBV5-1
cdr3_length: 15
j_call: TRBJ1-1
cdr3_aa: CASSLAGGWDTEAFF
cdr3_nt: TGCGCCAGCAGCTTGGCCGGGGGCTGGGACACTGAAGCTTTCTTT

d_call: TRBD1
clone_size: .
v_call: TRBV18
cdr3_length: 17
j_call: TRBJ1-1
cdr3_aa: CASSPPRAQGALTEAFF
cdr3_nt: TGTGCCAGCTCACCACCGCGGGCTCAGGGGGCGCTGACTGAAGCTTTCTTT

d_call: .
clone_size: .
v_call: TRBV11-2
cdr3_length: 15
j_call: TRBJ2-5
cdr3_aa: CASSLGFGYRETQYF
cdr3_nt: TGTGCCAGCAGCTTAGGATTCGGGTACCGAGAGACCCAGTACTTC

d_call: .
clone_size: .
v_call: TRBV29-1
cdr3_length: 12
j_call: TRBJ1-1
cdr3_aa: CSGRSGHAEAFF
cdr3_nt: TGCAGCGGGAGGTCGGGGCATGCTGAAGCTTTCTTT

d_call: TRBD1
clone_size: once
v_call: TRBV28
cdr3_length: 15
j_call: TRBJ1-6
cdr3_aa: CASSSRDRDESPLHF
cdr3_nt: TGTGCCAGCAGTTCCCGGGACAGGGACGAATCACCCCTCCACTTT

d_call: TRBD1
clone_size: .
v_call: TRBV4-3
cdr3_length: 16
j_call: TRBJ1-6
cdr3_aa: CASSQGPGQGASPLHF
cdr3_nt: TGCGCCAGCAGCCAAGGACCGGGACAGGGGGCTTCACCCCTCCACTTT

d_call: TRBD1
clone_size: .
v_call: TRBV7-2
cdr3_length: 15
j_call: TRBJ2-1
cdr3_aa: CASSLYRGPGNEQFF
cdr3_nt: TGTGCCAGCAGCTTGTACAGGGGGCCTGGCAATGAGCAGTTCTTC

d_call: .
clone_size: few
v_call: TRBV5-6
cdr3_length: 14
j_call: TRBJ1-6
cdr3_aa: CASSHAIGNSPLHF
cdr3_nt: TGTGCCAGCAGCCACGCAATCGGCAATTCACCCCTCCACTTT

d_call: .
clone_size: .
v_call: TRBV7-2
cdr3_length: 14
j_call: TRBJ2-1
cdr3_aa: CASSLARGNNEQFF
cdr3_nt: TGTGCCAGCAGCTTAGCGAGAGGGAACAATGAGCAGTTCTTC

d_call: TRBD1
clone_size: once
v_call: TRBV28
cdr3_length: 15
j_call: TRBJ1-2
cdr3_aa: CASSLAGGSDYGYTF
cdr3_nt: TGTGCCAGCAGTTTAGCAGGGGGCTCGGACTATGGCTACACCTTC